A selection of T cell receptor beta chains follows, all from one sample in a study of cytomegalovirus exposure and HLA in healthy donors. Clones were read by immunoSEQ multiplex PCR, and TCRdb kept only the in-frame ones, dropping some. The data contain 310,000 or so clones, 70% to 90% of them singletons. The specimen sequenced was PBMCs. The receptors stem from a woman in her late teens or twenties in good health and CMV-seronegative. Both conserved end residues are trimmed from each CDR3. The order of the fields is D gene, clone size, V gene, J gene, CDR3 protein. The D gene is left open where the match is weak. Size is omitted from some rows. Given values are once, few, many or a class for expanded clones.

.,.,TRBV7-9,TRBJ1-4,ASSSGQASNEKLF
.,.,TRBV27,TRBJ2-6,ASSSSGEPGANVLT
.,.,TRBV4-1,TRBJ1-6,ASSQEGLSYNSPLH
.,.,TRBV9,TRBJ2-1,ASSLLTATNEQF
.,once,TRBV7-9,TRBJ1-5,ASIKPPRGGNQPQH
TRBD2,.,TRBV7-9,TRBJ2-1,ASSFVVLTSGGDSNEQF
TRBD2,.,TRBV5-1,TRBJ2-2,ASSLGPSGGARTGELF
.,.,TRBV19,TRBJ2-2,ASSRNGLSTNTGELF
TRBD1,.,TRBV9,TRBJ1-1,ASSAPQGAESEAF
.,.,TRBV9,TRBJ1-4,ASSVGREEEKLF
.,.,TRBV7-9,TRBJ2-5,ASSTTSPLASQETQY
TRBD1,.,TRBV19,TRBJ2-3,ASSPVTGGVRTDTQY
.,.,TRBV2,TRBJ1-3,ASSEDSGWAGNTIY
.,.,TRBV2,TRBJ2-1,ASSGPRQF
TRBD2,.,TRBV5-1,TRBJ2-7,ASSLVVAGANEQY
.,few,TRBV5-6,TRBJ2-5,ASSSPTRETQY
TRBD1,.,TRBV30,TRBJ2-7,AWSVGQGYEQY
.,.,TRBV2,TRBJ1-5,ASRFLRGGNQPQH
.,.,TRBV5-5,TRBJ2-7,ASSFNGGRSYEQY
TRBD2,.,TRBV5-1,.,ASSFTGTSGGAGEQY
TRBD1,.,TRBV6-6,TRBJ2-2,ASGQGLGTGELF
.,.,TRBV11-3,TRBJ1-1,ASKMGTPKRHTEAF
TRBD1,.,TRBV10-3,TRBJ2-7,ASGTGDYEQY
.,.,TRBV6-6,TRBJ1-1,ASSYGGGIITEAF